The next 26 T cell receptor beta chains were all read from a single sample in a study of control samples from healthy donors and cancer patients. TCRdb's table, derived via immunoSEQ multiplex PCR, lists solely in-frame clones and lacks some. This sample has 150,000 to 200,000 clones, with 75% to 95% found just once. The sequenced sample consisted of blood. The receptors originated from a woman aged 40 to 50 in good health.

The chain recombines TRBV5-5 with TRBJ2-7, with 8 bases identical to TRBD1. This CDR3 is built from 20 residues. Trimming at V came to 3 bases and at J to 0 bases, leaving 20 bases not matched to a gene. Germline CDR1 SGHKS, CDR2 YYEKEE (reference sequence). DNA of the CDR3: TGTGCCAGCAGCTCAGCACCCGGGACAGGATCGATACTTAGCTCCTACGAGCAGTACTTC. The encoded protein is CASSSAPGTGSILSSYEQYF.

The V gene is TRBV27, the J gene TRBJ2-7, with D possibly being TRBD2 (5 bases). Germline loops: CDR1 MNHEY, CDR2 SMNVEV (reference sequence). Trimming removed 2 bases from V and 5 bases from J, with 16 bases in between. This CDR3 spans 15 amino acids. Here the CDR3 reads CASSLTFGEINEQYF. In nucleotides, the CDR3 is TGTGCCAGCAGTTTAACTTTTGGGGAGATAAACGAGCAGTACTTC.

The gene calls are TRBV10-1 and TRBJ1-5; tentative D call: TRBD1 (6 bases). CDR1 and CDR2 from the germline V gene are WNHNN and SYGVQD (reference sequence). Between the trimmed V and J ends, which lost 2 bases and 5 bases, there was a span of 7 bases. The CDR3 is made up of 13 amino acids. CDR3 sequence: CASSEDRYQPQHF. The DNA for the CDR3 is TGCGCCAGCAGTGAGGACAGGTATCAGCCCCAGCATTTT.

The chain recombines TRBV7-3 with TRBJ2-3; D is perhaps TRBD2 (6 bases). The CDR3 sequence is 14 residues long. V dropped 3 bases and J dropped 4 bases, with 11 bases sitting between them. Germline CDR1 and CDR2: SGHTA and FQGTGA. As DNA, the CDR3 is TGTGCCAGCAGCTTTGGGGGGAGCCCAGATACGCAGTATTTT. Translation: CASSFGGSPDTQYF.

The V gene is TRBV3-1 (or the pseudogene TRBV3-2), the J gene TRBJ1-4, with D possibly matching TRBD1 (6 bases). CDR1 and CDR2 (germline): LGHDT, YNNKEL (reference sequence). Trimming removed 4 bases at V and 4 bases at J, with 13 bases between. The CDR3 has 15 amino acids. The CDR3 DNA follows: TGTGCCAGCAGCCTAAAACAGGGTCTTAATGAAAAACTGTTTTTT. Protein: CASSLKQGLNEKLFF.

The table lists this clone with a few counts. The CDR3 DNA reads as TGTGCCAGCAGGGGCTCCGGAAACACCATATATTTT. Protein product: CASRGSGNTIYF. The V and J genes are TRBV6-5 and TRBJ1-3; D is uncertain. Germline assignment: CDR1 MNHEY and CDR2 SVGAGI. CDR3 size: 12 residues. Trimming removed 6 bases at V and 4 bases at J, with 7 bases between.

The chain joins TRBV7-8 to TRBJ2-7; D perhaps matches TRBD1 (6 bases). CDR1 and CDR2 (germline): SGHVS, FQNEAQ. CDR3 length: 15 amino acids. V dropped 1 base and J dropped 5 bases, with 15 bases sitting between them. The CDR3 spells CASSLGARGINEQYF. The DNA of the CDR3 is TGTGCCAGCAGCTTAGGTGCCAGGGGTATCAACGAGCAGTACTTC.

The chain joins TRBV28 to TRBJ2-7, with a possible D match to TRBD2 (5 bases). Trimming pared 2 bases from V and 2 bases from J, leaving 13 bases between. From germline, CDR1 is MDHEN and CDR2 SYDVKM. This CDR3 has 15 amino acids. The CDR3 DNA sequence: TGTGCCAGCAGTTTAGGTGGAGGCGCCGCCTACGAGCAGTACTTC. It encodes CASSLGGGAAYEQYF.

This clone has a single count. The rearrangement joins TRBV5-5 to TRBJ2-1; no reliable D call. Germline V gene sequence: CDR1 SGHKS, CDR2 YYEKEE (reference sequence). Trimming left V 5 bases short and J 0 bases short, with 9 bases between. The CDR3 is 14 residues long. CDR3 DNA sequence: TGTGCCAGCAGGTGGACGAGCTCCTACAATGAGCAGTTCTTC. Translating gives CASRWTSSYNEQFF.

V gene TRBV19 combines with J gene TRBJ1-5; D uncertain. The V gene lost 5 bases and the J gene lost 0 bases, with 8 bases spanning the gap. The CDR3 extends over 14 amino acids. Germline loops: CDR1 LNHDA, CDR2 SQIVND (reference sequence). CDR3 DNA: TGTGCCAGTAGTCACCGGAGTAGCAATCAGCCCCAGCATTTT. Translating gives CASSHRSSNQPQHF.

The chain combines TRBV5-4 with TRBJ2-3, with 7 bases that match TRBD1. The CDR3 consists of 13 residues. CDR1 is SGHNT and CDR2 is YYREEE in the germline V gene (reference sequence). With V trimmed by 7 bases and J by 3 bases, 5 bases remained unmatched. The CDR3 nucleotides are TGTGCCAGCGGCACAGGGGATACAGATACGCAGTATTTT. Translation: CASGTGDTDTQYF.

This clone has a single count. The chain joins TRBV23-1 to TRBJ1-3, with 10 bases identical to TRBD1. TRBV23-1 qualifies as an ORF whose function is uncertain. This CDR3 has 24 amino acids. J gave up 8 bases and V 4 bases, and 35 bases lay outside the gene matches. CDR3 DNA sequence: TGCGCCAGCAGTCTCCCGGCCCACTCCCGGGACAGGGGAATCGAAGGTGGTGGGCGTGACACCATATATTTT. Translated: CASSLPAHSRDRGIEGGGRDTIYF.

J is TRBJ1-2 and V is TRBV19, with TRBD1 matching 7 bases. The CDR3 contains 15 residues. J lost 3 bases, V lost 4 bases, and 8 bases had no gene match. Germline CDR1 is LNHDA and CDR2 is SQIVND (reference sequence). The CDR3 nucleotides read TGTGCCAGTAGTACGAACAGGGGCCTCCACTATGGCTACACCTTC. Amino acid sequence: CASSTNRGLHYGYTF.

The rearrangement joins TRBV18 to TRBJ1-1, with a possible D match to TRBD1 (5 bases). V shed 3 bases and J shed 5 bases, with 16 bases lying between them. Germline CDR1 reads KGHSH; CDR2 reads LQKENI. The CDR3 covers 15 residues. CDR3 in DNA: TGTGCCAGCTCACCCTTAAAGGACACGGGGACTGAAGCTTTCTTT. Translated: CASSPLKDTGTEAFF.

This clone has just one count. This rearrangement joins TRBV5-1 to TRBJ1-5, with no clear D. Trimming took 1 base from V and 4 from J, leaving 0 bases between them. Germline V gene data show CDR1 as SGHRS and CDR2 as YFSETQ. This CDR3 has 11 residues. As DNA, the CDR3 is TGCGCCAGCAGCTTGAATCAGCCCCAGCATTTT. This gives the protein CASSLNQPQHF. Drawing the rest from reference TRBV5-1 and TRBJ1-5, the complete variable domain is KAGVTQTPRYLIKTRGQQVTLSCSPISGHRSVSWYQQTPGQGLQFLFEYFSETQRNKGNFPGRFSGRQFSNSRSEMNVSTLELGDSALYLCASSLNQPQHFGDGTRLSIL.

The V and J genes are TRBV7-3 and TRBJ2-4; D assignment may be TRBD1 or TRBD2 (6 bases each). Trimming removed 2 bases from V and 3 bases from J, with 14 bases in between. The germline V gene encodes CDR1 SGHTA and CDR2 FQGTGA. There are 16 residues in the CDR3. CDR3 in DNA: TGTGCCAGCAGCTTAGTCGGGGGCGAGGGCAAAAACATTCAGTACTTC. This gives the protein CASSLVGGEGKNIQYF. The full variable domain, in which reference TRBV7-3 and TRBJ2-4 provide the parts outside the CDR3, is GAGVSQTPSNKVTEKGKYVELRCDPISGHTALYWYRQSLGQGPEFLIYFQGTGAADDSGLPNDRFFAVRPEGSVSTLKIQRTERGDSAVYLCASSLVGGEGKNIQYFGAGTRLSVL.

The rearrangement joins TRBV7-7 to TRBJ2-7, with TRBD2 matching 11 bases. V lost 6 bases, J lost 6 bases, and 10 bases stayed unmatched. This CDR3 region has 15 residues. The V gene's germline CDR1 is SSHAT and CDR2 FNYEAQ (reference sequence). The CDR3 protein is CASSPVSGGAGEQYF. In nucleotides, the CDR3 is TGTGCCAGCAGTCCTGTTAGCGGGGGGGCGGGCGAGCAGTACTTC. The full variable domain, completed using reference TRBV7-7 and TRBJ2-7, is GAGVSQSPRYKVTKRGQDVTLRCDPISSHATLYWYQQALGQGPEFLTYFNYEAQPDKSGLPSDRFSAERPEGSISTLTIQRTEQRDSAMYRCASSPVSGGAGEQYFGPGTRLTVT.

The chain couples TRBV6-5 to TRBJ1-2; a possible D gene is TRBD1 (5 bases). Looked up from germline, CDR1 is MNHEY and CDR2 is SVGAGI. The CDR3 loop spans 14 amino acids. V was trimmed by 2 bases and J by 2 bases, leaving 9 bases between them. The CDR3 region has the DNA TGTGCCAGCAGTTACGAGTCAGGGAACTATGGCTACACCTTC. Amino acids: CASSYESGNYGYTF.

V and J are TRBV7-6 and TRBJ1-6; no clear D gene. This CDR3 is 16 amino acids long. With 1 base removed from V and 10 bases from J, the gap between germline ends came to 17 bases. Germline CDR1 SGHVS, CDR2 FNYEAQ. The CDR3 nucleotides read TGTGCCAGCAGCTTAGTCGGCGGGAGTAAAAACTCACCCCTCCACTTT. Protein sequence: CASSLVGGSKNSPLHF.

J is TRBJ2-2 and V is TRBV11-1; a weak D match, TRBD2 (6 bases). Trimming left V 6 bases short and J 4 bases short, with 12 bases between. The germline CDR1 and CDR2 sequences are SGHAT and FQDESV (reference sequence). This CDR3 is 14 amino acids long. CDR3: CASSGGWGTGELFF. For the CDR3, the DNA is TGTGCCAGCAGTGGAGGGTGGGGCACCGGGGAGCTGTTTTTT.

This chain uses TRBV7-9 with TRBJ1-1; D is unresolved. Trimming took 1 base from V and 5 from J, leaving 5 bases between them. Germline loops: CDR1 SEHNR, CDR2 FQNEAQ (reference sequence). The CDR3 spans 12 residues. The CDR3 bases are TGTGCCAGCAGCTTAGAGTTAACTGAAGCTTTCTTT. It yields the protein CASSLELTEAFF.

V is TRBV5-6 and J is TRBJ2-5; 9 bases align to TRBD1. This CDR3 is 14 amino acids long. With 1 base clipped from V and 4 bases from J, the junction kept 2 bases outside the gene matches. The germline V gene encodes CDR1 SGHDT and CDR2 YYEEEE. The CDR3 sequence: CASSLNRGRETQYF. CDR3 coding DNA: TGTGCCAGCAGCTTGAACAGGGGGCGAGAGACCCAGTACTTC.

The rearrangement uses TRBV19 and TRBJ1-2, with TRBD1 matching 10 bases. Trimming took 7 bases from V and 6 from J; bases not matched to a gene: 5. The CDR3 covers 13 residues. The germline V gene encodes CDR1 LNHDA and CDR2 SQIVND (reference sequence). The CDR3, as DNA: TGTGCCAGTATATTGACAGGGGGCGATGGCTACACCTTC. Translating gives CASILTGGDGYTF.

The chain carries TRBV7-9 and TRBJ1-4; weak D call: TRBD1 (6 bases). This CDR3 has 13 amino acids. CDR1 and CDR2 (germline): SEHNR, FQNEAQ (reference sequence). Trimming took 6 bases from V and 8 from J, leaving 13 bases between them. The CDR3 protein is CASRNRVGEKLFF. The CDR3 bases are TGTGCCAGCAGAAACAGGGTTGGCGAAAAACTGTTTTTT.

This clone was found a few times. The CDR3 loop is CASSSSGTILSHEQFF. Written as DNA, the CDR3 is TGCGCCAGCAGCTCTTCAGGGACTATACTGAGCCATGAGCAGTTCTTC. This chain connects TRBV5-1 to TRBJ2-1; 7 nucleotides line up with TRBD2. V lost 3 bases and J lost 8; bases outside the gene matches: 14. This CDR3 has 16 amino acids. Germline CDR1 reads SGHRS; CDR2 reads YFSETQ.

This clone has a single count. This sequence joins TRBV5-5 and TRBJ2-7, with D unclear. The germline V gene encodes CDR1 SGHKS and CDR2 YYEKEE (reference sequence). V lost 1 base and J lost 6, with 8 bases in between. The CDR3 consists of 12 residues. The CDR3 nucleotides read TGTGCCAGCAGCTTGAGTGGACCCGAGCAGTACTTC. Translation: CASSLSGPEQYF.